One and the same sample provided the 32 T cell receptor beta chains below, sequenced in a study of T cell changes during pregnancy in multiple sclerosis. Assay: immunoSEQ multiplex PCR; the TCRdb copy retains only in-frame clones and omits some. The sample lists tens of thousands of clones, 90% seen once, with about 10% in the top ten. The material sequenced was CD8+ T cells from peripheral blood mononuclear cells, taken before pregnancy. The receptors stem from a female donor with multiple sclerosis, enrolled in a pregnancy study.

The rearrangement uses TRBV5-1 and TRBJ2-7; 7 positions match TRBD1. V gave up 3 bases and J gave up 3 bases; unmatched junction bases: 12. CDR1 and CDR2 from the germline V gene are SGHRS and YFSETQ. The CDR3 runs 16 residues. The CDR3 DNA follows: TGCGCCAGCAGCTCCGTCACGGACAGGCGCATCTACGAGCAGTACTTC. This gives the protein CASSSVTDRRIYEQYF.

This chain uses TRBV2 with TRBJ2-5; no firm D call. V lost 0 bases and J lost 4, with 3 bases in between. Germline CDR1 SNHLY, CDR2 FYNNEI. The CDR3 runs 12 residues. This CDR3 is CASSEAIETQYF. CDR3 nucleotide sequence: TGTGCCAGCAGTGAAGCTATAGAGACCCAGTACTTC.

This chain connects TRBV2 to TRBJ2-5; 11 bases are a match to TRBD1. The CDR3 consists of 16 residues. J was trimmed by 4 bases and V by 8 bases; bases with no gene match: 12. From germline, CDR1 is SNHLY and CDR2 FYNNEI. The CDR3 sequence is CASLRTGGGFRETQYF. CDR3 DNA sequence: TGTGCCAGCTTACGGACAGGGGGCGGATTTCGAGAGACCCAGTACTTC. The whole variable domain, remainder taken from reference TRBV2 and TRBJ2-5, is EPEVTQTPSHQVTQMGQEVILRCVPISNHLYFYWYRQILGQKVEFLVSFYNNEISEKSEIFDDQFSVERPDGSNFTLKIRSTKLEDSAMYFCASLRTGGGFRETQYFGPGTRLLVL.

The chain carries TRBV19 and TRBJ2-3; D remains ambiguous. This CDR3 spans 13 amino acids. Germline CDR1 and CDR2: LNHDA and SQIVND (reference sequence). Trimming removed 1 base at V and 2 bases at J, with 4 bases between. The CDR3 protein is CASSIVLTDTQYF. DNA of the CDR3: TGTGCCAGTAGTATAGTCCTCACAGATACGCAGTATTTT.

The V gene is TRBV13, the J gene TRBJ2-1; 10 bases align to TRBD2. CDR3 length: 13 residues. J lost 10 bases, V lost 5 bases, and 5 bases had no gene match. CDR1 is PRHDT and CDR2 is FYEKMQ in the germline V gene (reference sequence). The CDR3 DNA reads TGTGCCAGCAGCCCGGGACTAGCGCAAGAGCAGTTCTTC. Amino acid sequence: CASSPGLAQEQFF. The variable domain in full, with the rest retrieved from reference TRBV13 and TRBJ2-1, is AAGVIQSPRHLIKEKRETATLKCYPIPRHDTVYWYQQGPGQDPQFLISFYEKMQSDKGSIPDRFSAQQFSDYHSELNMSSLELGDSALYFCASSPGLAQEQFFGPGTRLTVL.

The chain employs TRBV19 and TRBJ2-7; the D gene is possibly TRBD1 (6 bases). The CDR3 sequence is 17 residues long. V was clipped by 4 bases and J by 3 bases, with 22 bases between them. Germline V lookup: CDR1 LNHDA, CDR2 SQIVND (reference sequence). The DNA of the CDR3 is TGTGCCAGTAGTACCCGACTCTCGGCAGGGGAAGTCTACGAGCAGTACTTC. Translating gives CASSTRLSAGEVYEQYF.

This sequence joins TRBV9 and TRBJ2-5, with a possible D match to TRBD2 (5 bases). The CDR3 length is 13 residues. Trimming left V 3 bases short and J 4 bases short, with 10 bases between. Germline V gene data show CDR1 as SGDLS and CDR2 as YYNGEE. The CDR3, as DNA: TGTGCCAGCAGCGGGGGAGTAGGAGAGACCCAGTACTTC. This gives the protein CASSGGVGETQYF.

J is TRBJ1-1 and V is TRBV12-1. TRBV12-1 is marked as a pseudogene. The CDR3 runs to 14 residues. Here the CDR3 DNA reads TGTGCCAGCAGCTTAGCCATCTTGAACACTGAAGCTTTCTTT. Protein product: CASSLAILNTEAFF.

The J gene is TRBJ2-1, the V gene TRBV19, with a possible D match to TRBD2 (5 bases). Germline V gene sequence: CDR1 LNHDA, CDR2 SQIVND (reference sequence). Trimming removed 6 bases from V and 10 bases from J, with 13 bases in between. This CDR3 has 12 residues. The CDR3 region has the DNA TGTGCCAGTAGATCGGGTAGAGGGGAGCAGTTCTTC. Translating gives CASRSGRGEQFF.

The chain employs TRBV5-1 and TRBJ2-3; TRBD2 is a possible D gene (5 bases). V gave up 4 bases and J gave up 4 bases, with 7 bases separating them. The V gene's germline CDR1 is SGHRS and CDR2 YFSETQ. This CDR3 is built from 12 residues. As DNA, the CDR3 is TGCGCCAGCAGCAGCGGTCCAGATACGCAGTATTTT. It specifies CASSSGPDTQYF.

The rearrangement joins TRBV20-1 to TRBJ1-1, with a tentative D call TRBD1 (6 bases). The V end was cut by 3 bases, the J end by 11 bases, with 13 bases between. Per germline, CDR1 DFQATT and CDR2 SNEGSKA (reference sequence). The CDR3 is 11 residues long. The CDR3 loop is CSARGTFSAFF. In nucleotides, the CDR3 is TGCAGTGCTAGGGGGACATTCTCGGCTTTCTTT.

This clone showed up just once. V usage is TRBV19 and J usage is TRBJ2-1; 11 bases map to TRBD2. V lost 8 bases to trimming and J lost 1 base; unmatched junction nucleotides: 4. CDR1 is LNHDA and CDR2 is SQIVND in the germline V gene (reference sequence). This CDR3 has 15 amino acids. CDR3 coding DNA: TGTGCCAGTTCCGGGACTAGCGGATCCTACAATGAGCAGTTCTTC. It translates to CASSGTSGSYNEQFF.

CDR3 sequence reads: CASNQRELGFNEQYF. The DNA for the CDR3 is TGTGCCAGCAACCAGAGGGAGTTGGGTTTCAACGAGCAGTACTTC. V and J are TRBV11-2 and TRBJ2-7, with D tentatively TRBD2 (5 bases). The CDR3 extends over 15 amino acids. The germline CDR1 and CDR2 sequences are SGHAT and FQNNGV. V lost 7 bases and J 5 bases, leaving 21 bases between the germline ends.

The chain carries TRBV6-1 and TRBJ2-7; 7 nucleotides agree with TRBD1. J lost 3 bases, V lost 1 base, and 6 bases had no gene match. The CDR3 loop spans 15 amino acids. Germline V CDR1 and CDR2: MNHNS, SASEGT. The CDR3 loop reads CASSEDLGTVYEQYF. The CDR3 DNA is TGTGCCAGCAGTGAAGACCTAGGGACAGTCTACGAGCAGTACTTC.

The chain recombines TRBV4-2 with TRBJ1-5; weak D call: TRBD1 (6 bases). Trimming shortened V by 2 bases and J by 4 bases, and 12 bases separated the two germline ends. The CDR3 has 15 amino acids. Germline values: CDR1 LGHNA, CDR2 YNFKEQ. Here the CDR3 DNA reads TGTGCCAGCAGCCAATTTCTACAGGGAAATCAGCCCCAGCATTTT. Translated, it gives CASSQFLQGNQPQHF.

The genes are TRBV5-1 and TRBJ2-7, with 11 bases fitting TRBD2. Germline trimming cut 6 bases from V and 0 bases from J; bases unmatched to any gene: 5. The CDR3 is 15 residues long. The germline CDR1 and CDR2 sequences are SGHRS and YFSETQ. The DNA for the CDR3 is TGCGCCAGCACCCTTACTAGCGGGAGCTCCTACGAGCAGTACTTC. It codes for CASTLTSGSSYEQYF.

The chain employs TRBV15 and TRBJ2-1; maybe TRBD1 (6 bases). Germline CDR1 reads LNHNV; CDR2 reads YYDKDF (reference sequence). With 0 bases removed from V and 4 bases from J, the gap between germline ends came to 13 bases. CDR3 length: 16 residues. The CDR3 loop is CATSRDEGQRYNEQFF. The CDR3 DNA sequence: TGTGCCACCAGCAGAGATGAAGGACAGCGATACAATGAGCAGTTCTTC. The full variable domain, its missing parts supplied by reference TRBV15 and TRBJ2-1, is DAMVIQNPRYQVTQFGKPVTLSCSQTLNHNVMYWYQQKSSQAPKLLFHYYDKDFNNEADTPDNFQSRRPNTSFCFLDIRSPGLGDTAMYLCATSRDEGQRYNEQFFGPGTRLTVL.

The V gene is TRBV6-5, the J gene TRBJ1-6; 7 nucleotides match TRBD1. The CDR3 sequence is 16 residues long. Germline CDR1 MNHEY, CDR2 SVGAGI. Losses at the gene ends were 4 bases for V and 7 bases for J; bases not matched to a gene: 10. The CDR3 loop reads CASSLFTGAENSPLHF. Written as DNA, the CDR3 is TGTGCCAGCAGTTTATTTACAGGGGCTGAAAATTCACCCCTCCACTTT.

The chain uses TRBV4-3 and TRBJ2-7, with a tentative D call TRBD1 (6 bases). V dropped 0 bases and J dropped 1 base, with 10 bases sitting between them. Germline CDR1 and CDR2: LGHNA and YSLEER. The CDR3 consists of 15 residues. The CDR3 bases are TGCGCCAGCAGCCAAGAAGGACAGAAATCCTACGAGCAGTACTTC. This sequence encodes CASSQEGQKSYEQYF.

The V call is TRBV6-4, the J call TRBJ2-1, with TRBD2 matching 12 bases. Germline-derived CDR1 and CDR2 are MRHNA and SNTAGT. The CDR3 is 15 amino acids. V lost 5 bases, J lost 6 bases, and 5 bases stayed unmatched. CDR3 protein: CASSWTSGATNEQFF. Here the CDR3 DNA reads TGTGCCAGCAGTTGGACTAGCGGGGCTACCAATGAGCAGTTCTTC.

The chain employs TRBV6-5 and TRBJ2-3; 9 bases line up with TRBD1. The CDR3 is 13 amino acids. Germline V gene data show CDR1 as MNHEY and CDR2 as SVGAGI. V gave up 6 bases and J gave up 6 bases; unmatched junction bases: 4. CDR3 coding DNA: TGTGCCAGCAGCCCGGACAGGGGCGATACGCAGTATTTT. Translating it yields CASSPDRGDTQYF.

V gene TRBV4-1 combines with J gene TRBJ1-1; D remains ambiguous. Looked up from germline, CDR1 is MGHRA and CDR2 is YSYEKL. V was pared by 4 bases and J by 0 bases, with 15 bases between. This CDR3 is built from 16 residues. CDR3 nucleotide sequence: TGCGCCAGCAGCCTCCTAAGGAGGGCTTTGAACACTGAAGCTTTCTTT. It codes for CASSLLRRALNTEAFF.

The chain has TRBV5-8 and TRBJ1-3, with TRBD1 matching 8 bases. Germline assignment: CDR1 SGHTS and CDR2 YDEGEE. CDR3 length equals 15 residues. V shed 1 base, J shed 2 bases, and the junction held 2 bases outside the gene matches. CDR3: CASSLKDRAGNTIYF. The CDR3 DNA is TGTGCCAGCAGCTTGAAGGACAGGGCTGGAAACACCATATATTTT.

The rearrangement uses TRBV4-2 and TRBJ2-7; D gene ambiguous. This CDR3 is built from 14 residues. Trimming removed 2 bases at V and 4 bases at J, with 12 bases between. Per the germline V gene, CDR1 is LGHNA and CDR2 is YNFKEQ. The CDR3 spells CASSQNEDRYEQYF. Here the CDR3 DNA reads TGTGCCAGCAGCCAAAACGAGGATCGATACGAGCAGTACTTC.

This rearrangement joins TRBV25-1 to TRBJ2-2; 7 bases align to TRBD2. CDR1 and CDR2 from the germline V gene are MGHDK and SYGVNS. The length of the CDR3 is 16 residues. J lost 4 bases, V lost 1 base, and 6 bases had no gene match. CDR3 in amino acids: CASSEFRGGSTGELFF. The CDR3 DNA reads as TGTGCCAGCAGTGAATTTAGGGGAGGGAGCACCGGGGAGCTGTTTTTT.

By share, this clone ranks as medium-sized. The chain employs TRBV7-6 and TRBJ1-1, with D hard to call. Trimming took 5 bases from V and 5 from J, leaving 12 bases between them. CDR1 and CDR2 from the germline V gene are SGHVS and FNYEAQ. There are 13 residues in the CDR3. The CDR3 nucleotides are TGTGCCAGCAGCCCCCAGGAGGCGACTGAAGCTTTCTTT. It is translated as CASSPQEATEAFF.

The chain joins TRBV7-8 to TRBJ2-1; 15 bases are shared with TRBD2. Germline lookup yields CDR1 SGHVS and CDR2 FQNEAQ. The CDR3 contains 16 residues. Trimming removed 1 base from V and 7 bases from J; junction bases left unmatched: 2. As DNA, the CDR3 is TGTGCCAGCAGCTTAGGGACTAGCGGGAGGGGGAATGAGCAGTTCTTC. Its protein product is CASSLGTSGRGNEQFF.

The V gene is TRBV12-5, the J gene TRBJ2-6, with D possibly being TRBD1 (6 bases). Deletions cut 6 bases from V and 2 bases from J, with 11 bases between. The CDR3 has 15 residues. Germline CDR1 and CDR2: LGHNT and FRNRAP. The DNA for the CDR3 is TGTGCTAGTGGGCAGAACAGGGCTGGGGCCAACGTCCTGACTTTC. It is translated as CASGQNRAGANVLTF.

The chain is built from TRBV19 and TRBJ2-1; D not resolved. V gave up 6 bases and J gave up 3 bases, with 6 bases separating them. This CDR3 region has 12 residues. Per germline, CDR1 LNHDA and CDR2 SQIVND (reference sequence). CDR3 loop: CASSRSYNEQFF. The CDR3 coding sequence is TGTGCCAGTAGCCGTAGCTACAATGAGCAGTTCTTC.

The chain employs TRBV12-5 and TRBJ2-7; 8 nucleotides agree with TRBD1. Germline trimming cut 6 bases from V and 3 bases from J; bases unmatched to any gene: 13. Looked up from germline, CDR1 is LGHNT and CDR2 is FRNRAP. This CDR3 contains 16 residues. The CDR3: CASGTDNRGFYYEQYF. The CDR3 coding sequence is TGTGCTAGTGGGACTGATAACAGGGGGTTTTACTACGAGCAGTACTTC.

The gene calls are TRBV6-5 and TRBJ2-7, with 11 bases lining up with TRBD1. CDR3 length: 15 residues. V shed 6 bases, J shed 3 bases, and the junction held 7 bases outside the gene matches. Germline lookup yields CDR1 MNHEY and CDR2 SVGAGI. The CDR3 protein is CASSWGGQGGYEQYF. The CDR3, as DNA: TGTGCCAGCAGCTGGGGGGGACAGGGGGGCTACGAGCAGTACTTC.

The chain employs TRBV4-3 and TRBJ1-6; 8 nucleotides match TRBD1. Looked up from germline, CDR1 is LGHNA and CDR2 is YSLEER. This CDR3 contains 13 residues. The J segment lost 10 bases and the V segment lost 4 bases, leaving 3 bases of the junction unmatched. DNA for the CDR3: TGCGCCAGCAGCCGGACAGGGCAGTCACCCCTCCACTTT. As protein: CASSRTGQSPLHF.